This T cell receptor beta chain comes out of a study of CD8+ T cells in alopecia areata. Documented treatment: oral pan-JAK inhibitor, 5-10 mg twice daily. CDR1 and CDR2 (germline): SGHTA, FQGNSA. CDR3 length: 15 amino acids. V was pared by 1 base and J by 1 base, with 10 bases between. The authors extracted RNA and reverse transcribed it into cDNA as the sequencing template. Sequenced by immunoSEQ multiplex PCR; TCRdb stores in-frame clones only, minus some. The sample includes around 200,000 clones, 64% of them seen just once. This clone was counted only a few times. The source of this sequence is a human donor with alopecia areata. This sequence joins TRBV7-2 and TRBJ1-1; D ambiguous. The specimen was CD4+ T cells sorted from blood, collected at week 4, from a patient treated with tofacitinib. CDR3 protein: CASSLGYWPNTEAFF. The CDR3 DNA is TGTGCCAGCAGCTTAGGTTACTGGCCGAACACTGAAGCTTTCTTT. Filled out from reference TRBV7-2 and TRBJ1-1, the complete variable domain reads GAGVSQSPSNKVTEKGKDVELRCDPISGHTALYWYRQSLGQGLEFLIYFQGNSAPDKSGLPSDRFSAERTGGSVSTLTIQRTQQEDSAVYLCASSLGYWPNTEAFFGQGTRLTVV.